What follows describes a single T cell receptor beta chain. The CDR3 has 14 amino acids. The data are from a study of early T cells in non-severe SARS-CoV-2 infection. From the 5' RACE reads, TCRdb called clonotypes with MiXCR, one entry per CDR3 protein. The data contain 70,000 to 90,000 distinct CDR3 sequences, about 15% of them seen just once; the ten biggest clones take up about 5.5%. Material for sequencing was whole blood. The sequence was obtained from an adult who was a healthcare worker with PCR-confirmed SARS-CoV-2 infection or an uninfected control (not recorded which). The rearrangement uses TRBV21-1 and TRBJ2-1. TRBV21-1 is described as a pseudogene. The CDR3 sequence: CASSAFGGTNEQFF. CDR3 nucleotide sequence: TGTGCCAGCAGCGCCTTCGGCGGAACCAATGAGCAGTTCTTC.